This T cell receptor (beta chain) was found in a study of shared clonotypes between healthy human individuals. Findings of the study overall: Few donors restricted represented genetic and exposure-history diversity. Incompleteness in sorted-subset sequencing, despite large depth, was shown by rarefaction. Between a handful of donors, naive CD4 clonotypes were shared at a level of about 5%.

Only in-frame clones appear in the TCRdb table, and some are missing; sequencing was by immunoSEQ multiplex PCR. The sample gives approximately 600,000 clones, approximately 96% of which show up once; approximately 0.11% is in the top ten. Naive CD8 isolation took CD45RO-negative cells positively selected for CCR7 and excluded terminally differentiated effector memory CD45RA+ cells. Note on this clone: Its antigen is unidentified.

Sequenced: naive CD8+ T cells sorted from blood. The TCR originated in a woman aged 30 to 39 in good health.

The CDR3 spells CASSQMPSAGEQYF. CDR3 sequence (DNA): TGCGCCAGCAGCCAAATGCCTTCCGCGGGCGAGCAGTACTTC. V is TRBV4-1 and J is TRBJ2-7; TRBD2 is a possible D gene (5 bases). CDR3 size: 14 residues. In germline, CDR1 is MGHRA, CDR2 YSYEKL. V gave up 2 bases and J gave up 6 bases, with 14 bases separating them.